Following are 26 T cell receptor beta chains from one sample sequenced in a study of T-cell memory formation after mild COVID-19. TCRdb redid the calling of the 5' RACE reads with MiXCR, one entry per CDR3 protein. The sample shows about 350,000 distinct CDR3 sequences, around 27% of them seen only once. The source material was PBMCs or a T cell subset sorted from them (not recorded which). These TCRs come from an adult woman who had mild COVID-19 (a few samples of this study predate the infection). Cell type and time point are not known.

The V gene is TRBV27, the J gene TRBJ2-5; 11 bases agree with TRBD2. The CDR3 runs to 17 residues. The J segment lost 2 bases and the V segment lost 4 bases, leaving 9 bases of the junction unmatched. From germline, CDR1 is MNHEY and CDR2 SMNVEV (reference sequence). The CDR3 protein is CASSSKGTSGAQETQYF. CDR3 nucleotides: TGTGCCAGCAGTTCCAAAGGGACTAGCGGAGCACAAGAGACCCAGTACTTC.

V usage is TRBV20-1 and J usage is TRBJ1-3; no clear D. CDR1 DFQATT and CDR2 SNEGSKA come from the germline V gene (reference sequence). Trimming removed 1 base from V and 0 bases from J, with 4 bases in between. The CDR3 runs to 13 residues. The CDR3 sequence: CSARVHSGNTIYF. Written as DNA, the CDR3 is TGCAGTGCTAGAGTACACTCTGGAAACACCATATATTTT.

The chain couples TRBV4-1 to TRBJ1-4; D unclear. V lost 0 bases and J 7 bases, leaving 12 bases between the germline ends. The CDR3 sequence is 15 residues long. CDR1 and CDR2 from the germline V gene are MGHRA and YSYEKL. In nucleotides, the CDR3 is TGCGCCAGCAGCCAAGAAGAGGGTTTCCCTGAAAAACTGTTTTTT. It specifies CASSQEEGFPEKLFF.

This clonotype has a handful of counts. This chain uses TRBV12-3 or TRBV12-4 with TRBJ2-5, with 9 bases lining up with TRBD1. V lost 6 bases, J lost 5 bases, and 4 bases stayed unmatched. This CDR3 region has 13 residues. CDR3 amino acids: CASRNRGRETQYF. In nucleotides, the CDR3 is TGTGCCAGCAGAAACAGGGGGCGGGAGACCCAGTACTTC.

The chain uses TRBV23-1 and TRBJ2-3, with 10 bases matching TRBD1. TRBV23-1 is filed as an ORF, its function uncertain. CDR3 length: 17 amino acids. The V gene end was trimmed by 0 bases and the J gene end by 2 bases; junction bases not matched to a gene: 5. The CDR3 sequence is CASSQSVGQGTTDTQYF. In DNA, the CDR3 is TGCGCCAGCAGTCAATCGGTGGGACAGGGGACCACAGATACGCAGTATTTT.

The chain joins TRBV5-1 to TRBJ2-1, with 9 positions matching TRBD1. Germline-derived CDR1 and CDR2 are SGHRS and YFSETQ. The CDR3 consists of 15 residues. Unmatched junction bases numbered 6, after V lost 2 bases and J lost 6 bases. CDR3 coding DNA: TGCGCCAGCAGCTTACCGGGACAGGGCAGCAATGAGCAGTTCTTC. Translated: CASSLPGQGSNEQFF.

The V gene is TRBV5-1, the J gene TRBJ2-3; D call uncertain. V was cut by 4 bases and J by 5 bases, with 11 bases left in between. CDR3 size: 13 residues. CDR1 is SGHRS and CDR2 is YFSETQ in the germline V gene. Here the CDR3 reads CASSPDPGDTQYF. In DNA, the CDR3 is TGCGCCAGCAGCCCCGACCCCGGAGATACGCAGTATTTT.

This clonotype has just a few counts. The chain couples TRBV7-9 to TRBJ1-2, with 8 positions matching TRBD1. The germline V gene has CDR1 SEHNR and CDR2 FQNEAQ (reference sequence). The CDR3 has 16 residues. With V trimmed by 5 bases and J by 5 bases, 13 bases remained unmatched. As DNA, the CDR3 is TGTGCCAGCAGCCCCGCGGGCACAGGGGGGAAGTATGGCTACACCTTC. Its protein is CASSPAGTGGKYGYTF.

The chain has TRBV14 and TRBJ2-3, with 8 bases identical to TRBD2. The CDR3 is made up of 16 amino acids. The V gene end was trimmed by 4 bases and the J gene end by 0 bases; junction bases not matched to a gene: 6. Germline V lookup: CDR1 SGHDN, CDR2 FVKESK. CDR3 nucleotide sequence: TGTGCCAGCAGCCGACAGACTAGCGTCAGCACAGATACGCAGTATTTT. Its protein product is CASSRQTSVSTDTQYF.

The CDR3 bases are TGTGCCAGCAGCAAAGTCACCTACGAGCAGTACTTC. Protein sequence: CASSKVTYEQYF. This chain connects TRBV21-1 to TRBJ2-7. TRBV21-1 is marked as a pseudogene. This CDR3 region has 12 residues.

This clonotype was found a few times. The chain recombines TRBV4-1 with TRBJ2-7; 12 bases match TRBD2. The CDR3 length is 18 residues. V trimming: 2 bases; J trimming: 2 bases; junction bases outside the gene matches: 10. Per the germline V gene, CDR1 is MGHRA and CDR2 is YSYEKL. As DNA, the CDR3 is TGCGCCAGCAGCCAATGGGTGACTAGCGGGAGCGGCACCTACGAGCAGTACTTC. Translated, it gives CASSQWVTSGSGTYEQYF.

V usage is TRBV13 and J usage is TRBJ1-1, with D uncertain. Germline V gives CDR1 PRHDT, CDR2 FYEKMQ (reference sequence). The CDR3 spans 16 residues. V was trimmed by 4 bases and J by 5 bases, leaving 20 bases between them. CDR3 sequence: CASSSNHRAAETEAFF. CDR3 DNA sequence: TGTGCCAGCAGCTCCAACCACCGAGCCGCTGAGACTGAAGCTTTCTTT.

The chain couples TRBV27 to TRBJ2-5, with 10 bases identical to TRBD2. The CDR3 has 15 amino acids. Germline V gene sequence: CDR1 MNHEY, CDR2 SMNVEV (reference sequence). V lost 3 bases to trimming and J lost 3 bases; unmatched junction nucleotides: 4. CDR3 protein: CASSFSGTSEETQYF. CDR3 nucleotide sequence: TGTGCCAGCAGTTTCTCCGGGACTAGCGAAGAGACCCAGTACTTC.

This chain links TRBV12-3 or TRBV12-4 with TRBJ1-2; TRBD1 matches 8 bases. V lost 6 bases, J lost 8 bases, and 11 bases stayed unmatched. The CDR3 has 14 amino acids. The DNA of the CDR3 is TGTGCCAGCAGCTTCGAACAGGGGGTAGGGGGCTACACCTTC. Protein sequence: CASSFEQGVGGYTF.

This clonotype appeared a few times. The V call is TRBV6-2 or TRBV6-3, the J call TRBJ1-2; 8 bases agree with TRBD1. The V and J ends lost 5 bases and 4 bases, in that order; junction bases with no gene match: 6. Germline V lookup: CDR1 MNHEY, CDR2 SVGEGT. The length of the CDR3 is 14 residues. CDR3 in DNA: TGTGCCAGCAGTGACCAGGGGGCTGTCTATGGCTACACCTTC. Protein sequence: CASSDQGAVYGYTF.

This clonotype occurred a few times. CDR3 nucleotide sequence: TGTGCCAGCAGTGACTTCGCCGCGCAAGAAGCTTTCTTT. Translation: CASSDFAAQEAFF. This sequence joins TRBV25-1 and TRBJ1-1, with D unclear. This CDR3 has 13 amino acids. Trimming removed 3 bases from V and 8 bases from J, with 13 bases in between. The V gene's germline CDR1 is MGHDK and CDR2 SYGVNS. The entire variable domain, with the rest obtained from reference TRBV25-1 and TRBJ1-1, is as follows: EADIYQTPRYLVIGTGKKITLECSQTMGHDKMYWYQQDPGMELHLIHYSYGVNSTEKGDLSSESTVSRIRTEHFPLTLESARPSHTSQYLCASSDFAAQEAFFGQGTRLTVV.

The chain combines TRBV10-3 with TRBJ2-7; maybe TRBD2 (6 bases). Trimming left V 0 bases short and J 5 bases short, with 11 bases between. The CDR3 loop spans 14 amino acids. The germline V gene encodes CDR1 ENHRY and CDR2 SYGVKD. The DNA of the CDR3 is TGTGCCATCAGTGAGTCGGGGGGAGGCGACGAGCAGTACTTC. Translating it yields CAISESGGGDEQYF.

The V and J genes are TRBV6-2 or TRBV6-3 and TRBJ1-2; D possibly corresponds to TRBD1 (5 bases). The CDR3 totals 16 residues. Germline CDR1 and CDR2: MNHEY and SVGEGT. Trimming took 7 bases from V and 2 from J, leaving 20 bases between them. CDR3 DNA sequence: TGTGCCAGCACCACAACCGACAGCCTATCCAACTATGGCTACACCTTC. It codes for CASTTTDSLSNYGYTF.

Notes on this clonotype: With a much larger clone just one base away, this may be a read error. The chain's CDR3 is CASSPDTRELFF. The CDR3, as DNA: TGTGCCAGCTCACCGGACACCAGGGAGCTGTTTTTT. The chain has TRBV18 and TRBJ2-2; possible D gene TRBD1, 5 bases. The CDR3 runs 12 residues. Germline CDR1 reads KGHSH; CDR2 reads LQKENI.

The V gene is TRBV21-1, the J gene TRBJ2-7. TRBV21-1 is noted as a pseudogene. CDR3 length: 8 residues. CDR3 region: CASSAAPF. CDR3 in DNA: TGTGCCAGCAGCGCTGCACCTTTC.

CDR3 bases: TGTGCCAGCAGTGGCCAGGAACGACCCTACGAGCAGTACTTC. Encoded protein: CASSGQERPYEQYF. The rearrangement uses TRBV25-1 and TRBJ2-7, with D uncertain. V lost 4 bases and J lost 2, with 12 bases in between. The germline CDR1 and CDR2 sequences are MGHDK and SYGVNS. This CDR3 spans 14 amino acids.

This rearrangement joins TRBV5-4 to TRBJ2-3; D may match TRBD1 or TRBD2 (6 bases each). Trimming removed 4 bases at V and 3 bases at J, with 24 bases between. The germline V gene encodes CDR1 SGHNT and CDR2 YYREEE (reference sequence). The CDR3 runs to 18 residues. CDR3 region: CASSPGGRLPQGTDTQYF. The CDR3 DNA sequence: TGTGCCAGCAGCCCCGGAGGGAGACTACCCCAGGGGACAGATACGCAGTATTTT.

This clonotype came up a few times. The chain joins TRBV20-1 to TRBJ1-4; no firm D call. The CDR3 loop spans 14 amino acids. Looked up from germline, CDR1 is DFQATT and CDR2 is SNEGSKA (reference sequence). V lost 3 bases and J 1 base, leaving 9 bases between the germline ends. CDR3 region: CSARASGTNEKLFF. The CDR3, as DNA: TGCAGTGCTAGGGCCTCGGGAACTAATGAAAAACTGTTTTTT.

The CDR3 DNA follows: TGTGCCACACGACAAGACTACAATGAGCAGTTCTTC. It yields the protein CATRQDYNEQFF. The V call is TRBV10-3, the J call TRBJ2-1, with D unclear. The CDR3 runs to 12 residues. V was clipped by 10 bases and J by 3 bases, with 10 bases between them. Germline values: CDR1 ENHRY, CDR2 SYGVKD.

This chain connects TRBV25-1 to TRBJ2-7; D is uncertain. This CDR3 has 12 residues. V lost 8 bases and J 8 bases, leaving 16 bases between the germline ends. The germline CDR1 and CDR2 sequences are MGHDK and SYGVNS. CDR3 loop: CASRLAQSKQYF. CDR3 in DNA: TGTGCCAGCCGACTGGCCCAAAGTAAGCAGTACTTC.

V usage is TRBV29-1 and J usage is TRBJ2-2, with D unclear. Germline-derived CDR1 and CDR2 are SQVTM and ANQGSEA. This CDR3 is 11 amino acids long. Deletions cut 6 bases from V and 8 bases from J, with 10 bases between. This CDR3 is CSVTTTGELFF. The CDR3 region has the DNA TGCAGCGTAACTACCACTGGGGAGCTGTTTTTT.